The 4 T cell receptor beta chains presented below share a single source sample, sequenced in a study of post-analysis software for immune sequencing data. Study-level findings and limits: Patients carried roughly five TRBV segments more frequently than controls did, and TRBV5-6, TRBV5-1 and TRBV20-1 were among them.

Antigens of these TCRs are unknown. Each TCR beta cDNA library carried unique molecular identifiers. TCRdb re-called the PCR reads through MiXCR, storing one row per CDR3 protein. The table includes some 700,000 distinct CDR3 sequences, approximately 59% detected once. Material: blood. All receptors derive from a girl aged 2-15 years with multiple sclerosis.

This clonotype appeared a few times. The chain uses TRBV5-8 and TRBJ2-7, with 8 bases matching TRBD1. CDR1 and CDR2 (germline): SGHTS, YDEGEE. The V and J ends lost 4 bases and 3 bases, in that order; junction bases with no gene match: 9. This CDR3 spans 15 amino acids. CDR3 coding DNA: TGTGCCAGCAGCGTCATGCAGGGGGCCATCTACGAGCAGTACTTC. This encodes CASSVMQGAIYEQYF.

The V gene is TRBV7-3, the J gene TRBJ2-1, with 10 bases aligning to TRBD2. There are 17 residues in the CDR3. Per germline, CDR1 SGHTA and CDR2 FQGTGA. V trimming: 5 bases; J trimming: 4 bases; junction bases outside the gene matches: 11. The CDR3 coding sequence is TGTGCCAGCAGCCCCCAGCGACTAGCGGGTGTTTACAATGAGCAGTTCTTC. As protein: CASSPQRLAGVYNEQFF.

The chain joins TRBV12-3 or TRBV12-4 to TRBJ2-1; the D call may be TRBD1 or TRBD2 (6 bases each). There are 16 residues in the CDR3. The V gene lost 6 bases and the J gene lost 3 bases, with 18 bases spanning the gap. The CDR3 here is CASSPGVGGLYNEQFF. For the CDR3, the DNA is TGTGCCAGCAGCCCAGGGGTGGGAGGACTCTACAATGAGCAGTTCTTC.

V and J are TRBV2 and TRBJ2-5; TRBD1 aligns across 7 bases. The V gene end was trimmed by 1 base and the J gene end by 4 bases; junction bases not matched to a gene: 3. CDR3 length: 14 amino acids. Germline-derived CDR1 and CDR2 are SNHLY and FYNNEI. The CDR3 is CASSEDRGTETQYF. In DNA, the CDR3 is TGTGCCAGCAGTGAAGACAGGGGAACAGAGACCCAGTACTTC.